Shown below are 15 T cell receptor beta chains from a single sample sequenced in a study of identifying expanded T cells in peripheral blood. Profiled with immunoSEQ multiplex PCR; TCRdb holds only in-frame clones, not every one. Among over 70,000 clones listed, 88% were seen once. Material for sequencing was blood. The origin of the receptors is a person between 18 and 69 years old in good health.

The chain links TRBV30 to TRBJ2-3; D may be TRBD1 or TRBD2 (6 bases each). This CDR3 has 13 amino acids. Germline V gives CDR1 GTSNPN, CDR2 SVGIG (reference sequence). V was trimmed by 1 base and J by 6 bases, leaving 11 bases between them. The CDR3 is CAWSGLGGDTQYF. In DNA form, the CDR3 reads TGTGCCTGGAGTGGACTAGGGGGTGATACGCAGTATTTT.

This chain uses TRBV4-3 with TRBJ1-1; D not certain. The CDR3 runs 15 residues. Germline V lookup: CDR1 LGHNA, CDR2 YSLEER. V was trimmed by 3 bases and J by 4 bases, leaving 15 bases between them. The CDR3 is CASSQSAVGGTEAFF. CDR3 in DNA: TGCGCCAGCAGCCAGTCCGCCGTGGGCGGCACTGAAGCTTTCTTT.

This clone is categorized as large. For the CDR3, the DNA is TGTGCCAGCAGTCTAGGGACTAGCTCTGACAATGAGCAGTTCTTC. Amino acid sequence: CASSLGTSSDNEQFF. V and J are TRBV28 and TRBJ2-1, with 9 positions matching TRBD2. Unmatched junction bases numbered 7, after V lost 5 bases and J lost 5 bases. The CDR3 covers 15 residues. Per the germline V gene, CDR1 is MDHEN and CDR2 is SYDVKM.

The V gene is TRBV19, the J gene TRBJ2-1, with D tentatively TRBD2 (6 bases). V was pared by 11 bases and J by 8 bases, with 16 bases between. This CDR3 is 12 amino acids long. CDR1 is LNHDA, CDR2 SQIVND, per germline (reference sequence). CDR3 in DNA: TGTGCCTCCGCGGGGCAAGGCTATGAGCAGTTCTTC. It yields the protein CASAGQGYEQFF.

This clone was seen only once. The chain is built from TRBV19 and TRBJ1-5; D possibly corresponds to TRBD1 (5 bases). In germline, CDR1 is LNHDA, CDR2 SQIVND (reference sequence). The CDR3 is 19 amino acids. V was cut by 6 bases and J by 0 bases, with 24 bases left in between. CDR3 nucleotides: TGTGCCAGTAGCATACAGGTCCCCACATTGACTTATAGCAATCAGCCCCAGCATTTT. It is translated as CASSIQVPTLTYSNQPQHF.

This sequence joins TRBV11-2 and TRBJ2-1; 7 bases line up with TRBD2. The CDR3 runs 13 residues. The germline V gene encodes CDR1 SGHAT and CDR2 FQNNGV. The junction had 4 bases not matched to a gene; V was cut back by 1 base and J by 10 bases. The CDR3 spells CASSLVAAGEQFF. The DNA of the CDR3 is TGTGCCAGCAGCTTAGTGGCAGCGGGGGAGCAGTTCTTC. The variable domain in full, with the rest retrieved from reference TRBV11-2 and TRBJ2-1, is EAGVAQSPRYKIIEKRQSVAFWCNPISGHATLYWYQQILGQGPKLLIQFQNNGVVDDSQLPKDRFSAERLKGVDSTLKIQPAKLEDSAVYLCASSLVAAGEQFFGPGTRLTVL.

This clone was seen a few times. The chain links TRBV6-1 to TRBJ1-2; D not certain. Germline lookup yields CDR1 MNHNS and CDR2 SASEGT. Trimming removed 1 base at V and 8 bases at J, with 11 bases between. The CDR3 has 13 amino acids. The CDR3 sequence: CASSEGPQVGYTF. CDR3 DNA sequence: TGTGCCAGCAGTGAAGGGCCGCAGGTCGGCTACACCTTC.

In its sample, this clone was seen a few times. This chain connects TRBV28 to TRBJ1-2; TRBD1 agrees at 9 bases. Unmatched junction bases numbered 4, after V lost 6 bases and J lost 5 bases. This CDR3 comprises 13 residues. Germline V gives CDR1 MDHEN, CDR2 SYDVKM. DNA for the CDR3: TGTGCCAGCAGGCCCGGGACAGGGTATGGCTACACCTTC. Protein: CASRPGTGYGYTF.

This chain uses TRBV4-2 with TRBJ2-2; possibly TRBD1 or TRBD2 for D (5 bases each). CDR1 LGHNA and CDR2 YNFKEQ come from the germline V gene. V dropped 4 bases and J dropped 5 bases, with 14 bases sitting between them. The CDR3 totals 15 residues. The CDR3 is CASSLSGLGTGELFF. CDR3 sequence (DNA): TGTGCCAGCAGCCTGTCGGGGCTTGGGACCGGGGAGCTGTTTTTT.

The chain has TRBV4-1 and TRBJ1-1; D is unresolved. There are 13 residues in the CDR3. Looked up from germline, CDR1 is MGHRA and CDR2 is YSYEKL. V gave up 3 bases and J gave up 0 bases, with 5 bases separating them. Here the CDR3 DNA reads TGCGCCAGCAGCCACCCGTTGAACACTGAAGCTTTCTTT. Protein sequence: CASSHPLNTEAFF.

This clone was counted at least ten times. J is TRBJ1-5 and V is TRBV6-1; D is perhaps TRBD1 (5 bases). V lost 3 bases and J 4 bases, leaving 10 bases between the germline ends. The germline V gene has CDR1 MNHNS and CDR2 SASEGT. The CDR3 contains 14 residues. The DNA of the CDR3 is TGTGCCAGCAGTGAGGGGACCGAGAATCAGCCCCAGCATTTT. Protein sequence: CASSEGTENQPQHF.

The chain employs TRBV2 and TRBJ1-3; 7 bases map to TRBD1. CDR3 length equals 20 residues. Germline V gives CDR1 SNHLY, CDR2 FYNNEI. After removal of 4 bases from V and 0 bases from J, the junction contained 18 bases not matched to a gene. The CDR3 is CASSGPRLPLQGDSGNTIYF. The CDR3 nucleotides read TGTGCCAGCAGTGGTCCGAGACTTCCCCTTCAGGGGGACTCTGGAAACACCATATATTTT.

J is TRBJ1-1 and V is TRBV14; D perhaps matches TRBD1 (5 bases). Per germline, CDR1 SGHDN and CDR2 FVKESK. V was shortened by 5 bases and J by 1 base, with 8 bases between the two germline ends. The CDR3 loop spans 13 amino acids. The CDR3 loop is CASSAQENTEAFF. Here the CDR3 DNA reads TGTGCCAGCAGCGCACAGGAGAACACTGAAGCTTTCTTT. The full variable domain, in which reference TRBV14 and TRBJ1-1 provide the parts outside the CDR3, is EAGVTQFPSHSVIEKGQTVTLRCDPISGHDNLYWYRRVMGKEIKFLLHFVKESKQDESGMPNNRFLAERTGGTYSTLKVQPAELEDSGVYFCASSAQENTEAFFGQGTRLTVV.

The CDR3 reads CASTVAGGPYEQFF. CDR3 nucleotides: TGTGCCAGCACGGTAGCGGGGGGGCCATATGAGCAGTTCTTC. V usage is TRBV7-8 and J usage is TRBJ2-1; 11 bases are shared with TRBD2. The CDR3 extends over 14 amino acids. Germline V CDR1 and CDR2: SGHVS, FQNEAQ. V dropped 7 bases and J dropped 8; count of bases not matched to a gene: 7. The whole variable domain, remainder taken from reference TRBV7-8 and TRBJ2-1, is GAGVSQSPRYKVAKRGQDVALRCDPISGHVSLFWYQQALGQGPEFLTYFQNEAQLDKSGLPSDRFFAERPEGSVSTLKIQRTQQEDSAVYLCASTVAGGPYEQFFGPGTRLTVL.

This chain joins TRBV7-8 and TRBJ2-7, with 14 nucleotides matching TRBD2. Per germline, CDR1 SGHVS and CDR2 FQNEAQ. V was pared by 5 bases and J by 0 bases, with 9 bases of the junction left unmatched. The CDR3 is 18 residues long. The CDR3 region is CASSRGLAGGLASYEQYF. CDR3 bases: TGTGCCAGCAGCCGCGGACTAGCGGGGGGACTTGCCTCCTACGAGCAGTACTTC.